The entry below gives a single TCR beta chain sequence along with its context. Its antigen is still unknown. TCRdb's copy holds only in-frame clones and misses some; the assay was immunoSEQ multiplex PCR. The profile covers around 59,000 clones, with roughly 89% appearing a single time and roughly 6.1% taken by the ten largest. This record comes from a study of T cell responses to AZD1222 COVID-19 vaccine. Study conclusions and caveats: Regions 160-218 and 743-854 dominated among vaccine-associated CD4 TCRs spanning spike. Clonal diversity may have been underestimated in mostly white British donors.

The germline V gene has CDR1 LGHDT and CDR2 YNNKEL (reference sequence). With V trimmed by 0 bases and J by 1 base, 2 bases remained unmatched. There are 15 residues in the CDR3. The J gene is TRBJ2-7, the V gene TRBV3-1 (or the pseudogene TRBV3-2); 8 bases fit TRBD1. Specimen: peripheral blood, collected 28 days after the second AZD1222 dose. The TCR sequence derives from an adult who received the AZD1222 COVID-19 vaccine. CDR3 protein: CASSQDRTGSYEQYF. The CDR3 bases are TGTGCCAGCAGCCAAGATAGGACAGGGTCCTACGAGCAGTACTTC.